The 4 T cell receptor beta chains given below trace back to one sample, sequenced in a study of regulatory T cells in long-lasting Graves disease. As for time point: persistent/refractory GD, antithyroid drugs over 5 years with positive TRAb. The TCR library used RNA extracted from PBMCs. Sequencing libraries for TCR beta were prepared with iRepertoire HTBI primers and Arm-PCR of CDR3 regions. TCRdb re-called the multiplex PCR reads with MiXCR, one entry per CDR3 protein. This table has 300,000 to 350,000 distinct CDR3 sequences, around 20% appearing once. Source: peripheral blood mononuclear cells (PBMCs), taken when the disease was refractory, from a patient treated with antithyroid drugs. The receptor set was obtained from a female donor with Graves disease.

Ten or more counts support this clonotype. CDR3 bases: TGTGCCAGCAGCTTTCAGATAGCGAGCTACGAGCAGTACTTC. As protein: CASSFQIASYEQYF. The chain couples TRBV11-2 to TRBJ2-7; possibly TRBD2 for D (5 bases). The CDR3 totals 14 residues. The V gene lost 3 bases and the J gene lost 3 bases, with 12 bases spanning the gap. Germline lookup yields CDR1 SGHAT and CDR2 FQNNGV.

On this clonotype: At one end, the junction sequence differs from germline, possibly due to a read error. The chain links TRBV12-3 or TRBV12-4 to TRBJ2-2; D gene unclear. This CDR3 region has 15 residues. The CDR3 DNA follows: TGTGACAGCAGTTTTTCCAGGCGGAGAGCCGGGGAGCTGTTTTTT. Translating gives CDSSFSRRRAGELFF.

Ten or more counts support this clonotype. This CDR3 reads CASSLGGPQHF. The CDR3 bases are TGTGCCAGCAGTTTGGGGGGGCCCCAGCATTTT. This chain joins TRBV12-3 or TRBV12-4 and TRBJ1-5; a possible D gene is TRBD1 (5 bases). This CDR3 spans 11 amino acids. With 3 bases removed from V and 9 bases from J, the gap between germline ends came to 6 bases.

The chain links TRBV3-1 to TRBJ2-7; 8 positions agree with TRBD1. Germline V CDR1 and CDR2: LGHDT, YNNKEL (reference sequence). The CDR3 consists of 18 residues. The V and J ends lost 3 bases and 2 bases, in that order; junction bases with no gene match: 15. In DNA form, the CDR3 reads TGTGCCAGCAGCCATCGCTACGGGGGCAGGGGGCCAACCTACGAGCAGTACTTC. Amino acid sequence: CASSHRYGGRGPTYEQYF.